Reported below is one T cell receptor (beta chain). Its specificity is unknown. The V and J ends lost 1 base and 4 bases, in that order; junction bases with no gene match: 10. From germline, CDR1 is SGHTA and CDR2 FQGNSA. CDR3 size: 18 residues. Primers: 60 Vbeta forward and 13 Jbeta reverse. Sequenced by immunoSEQ multiplex PCR; TCRdb stores in-frame clones only, minus some. The data contain approximately 140,000 clones, around 77% of them seen just once; the ten biggest clones take up around 6.7%. The sample originates from a study of cytomegalovirus exposure and HLA in healthy donors. Study-wide results and limits: Presence/absence analyses assumed roughly uniform sequencing depth across donors, which may not hold.

J is TRBJ2-1 and V is TRBV7-2; TRBD2 matches at 10 bases. The TCR sequence derives from a woman aged 40 to 50 in good health and CMV-seropositive. Specimen: PBMCs. As DNA, the CDR3 is TGTGCCAGCAGCTTAGGTCGCACTAGCGGGGCCCAATACAATGAGCAGTTCTTC. Translating it yields CASSLGRTSGAQYNEQFF.